The rows below give T cell receptor beta chains drawn from one sample of a study of cytomegalovirus exposure and HLA in healthy donors. The protocol was immunoSEQ multiplex PCR, while the TCRdb copy is restricted to in-frame clones and leaves out a portion. The sample gives roughly 130,000 clones, about 70% of which show up once; 2.1% is in the top ten. Sequencing was performed on PBMCs. The receptors were sampled from a woman aged 40 to 55 in good health and CMV-seropositive. Both conserved end residues are part of each CDR3.

v_call,j_call,cdr3_aa
TRBV7-2,TRBJ2-6,CASSPLQVWANVLTF
TRBV6-1,TRBJ2-5,CASSRQGNQETQYF
TRBV9,TRBJ2-1,CASSDEGEQFF
TRBV7-9,TRBJ2-6,CASSLEGRASSGANVLTF
TRBV15,TRBJ2-3,CATSRDGGASTDTQYF
TRBV11-2,TRBJ2-5,CASSLDPRLAGVFVETQYF
TRBV28,TRBJ1-2,CASSSAGVPGQGDYGYTF
TRBV2,TRBJ2-3,CASTTGKGTDTQYF
TRBV7-2,TRBJ2-7,CASSLGSGGYEQYF
TRBV2,TRBJ1-1,CARGGGSWATEAFF